One and the same sample provided the 27 T cell receptor beta chains below, sequenced in a study of CD8+CD57+ T cells in acquired aplastic anemia. Patients included in sequencing had previously demonstrated CD8+CD57+ cell expansion by flow cytometry. Profiling of TCR beta VDJ combinations and CDR3 sequences used genomic DNA as template. TCRdb re-called the reads with MiXCR, one entry per CDR3 protein. Here the sample spans 200,000 to 250,000 distinct CDR3 sequences, 65% being singletons. The sequenced sample consisted of sorted CD4+, CD8+, or CD8+CD57+ T cells (not recorded which) from PBMCs. The receptors shown here come from a human donor with aplastic anemia.

V gene TRBV10-1 combines with J gene TRBJ1-5, with D possibly TRBD1 on 5 matching bases. The CDR3 runs 15 residues. CDR1 WNHNN and CDR2 SYGVQD come from the germline V gene (reference sequence). Between the trimmed V and J ends, which lost 8 bases and 5 bases, there was a span of 19 bases. The chain's CDR3 is CASCFGHAYHQPQHF. The CDR3 region has the DNA TGCGCCAGCTGCTTTGGACATGCATATCATCAGCCCCAGCATTTT.

V gene TRBV24-1 combines with J gene TRBJ2-3; TRBD2 matches 7 bases. Germline V gives CDR1 KGHDR, CDR2 SFDVKD. Germline trimming cut 5 bases from V and 3 bases from J; bases unmatched to any gene: 7. The CDR3 extends over 15 amino acids. The CDR3 DNA sequence: TGTGCCACCAGTGGTACGGCTAGCGGAACAGATACGCAGTATTTT. Amino acids: CATSGTASGTDTQYF.

V gene TRBV9 combines with J gene TRBJ2-7; 12 bases are shared with TRBD2. The germline V gene encodes CDR1 SGDLS and CDR2 YYNGEE. The V segment lost 4 bases and the J segment 5 bases; nucleotides outside the gene matches: 7. This CDR3 is built from 15 residues. The CDR3 loop reads CASSPLAGGLNEQYF. For the CDR3, the DNA is TGTGCCAGCAGCCCCCTAGCGGGAGGGCTCAACGAGCAGTACTTC.

This clonotype was counted a single time. The rearrangement joins TRBV3-2 to TRBJ2-7; TRBD1, the table's D call, was not compared with the DNA. TRBV3-2 is a pseudogene. The CDR3 is 15 amino acids. CDR3 protein: CASSQDRGRSYEQYF. The CDR3 coding sequence is TGTGCCAGCAGCCAGGACAGGGGGCGTTCCTACGAGCAGTACTTC.

This clonotype was recorded only once. V and J are TRBV2 and TRBJ2-1; D gene unclear. CDR1 is SNHLY and CDR2 is FYNNEI in the germline V gene. The CDR3 is made up of 12 amino acids. V lost 6 bases and J 1 base, leaving 4 bases between the germline ends. CDR3 coding DNA: TGTGCCAGCAGGGGGTCCTACAATGAGCAGTTCTTC. Protein product: CASRGSYNEQFF.

The rearrangement uses TRBV7-8 and TRBJ1-1; no clear D. Germline V lookup: CDR1 SGHVS, CDR2 FQNEAQ. The CDR3 sequence is 13 residues long. V lost 3 bases and J 2 bases, leaving 7 bases between the germline ends. CDR3 coding DNA: TGTGCCAGCAGCTTGCGATATAACACTGAAGCTTTCTTT. It specifies CASSLRYNTEAFF.

This sequence joins TRBV14 and TRBJ1-6; weak D call: TRBD1 (5 bases). Per the germline V gene, CDR1 is SGHDN and CDR2 is FVKESK. Trimming stripped 0 bases from V and 7 bases from J, with 7 bases between. The CDR3 contains 14 residues. CDR3 in amino acids: CASSQEGRNSPLHF. The CDR3 DNA reads as TGTGCCAGCAGCCAAGAGGGACGGAATTCACCCCTCCACTTT.

This chain connects TRBV7-2 to TRBJ1-6; 9 bases fit TRBD1. The germline V gene encodes CDR1 SGHTA and CDR2 FQGNSA. Trimming took 5 bases from V and 10 from J; bases not matched to a gene: 9. This CDR3 is 15 amino acids long. CDR3 loop: CASSAGQGTFSPLHF. The CDR3 DNA is TGTGCCAGCAGCGCTGGACAGGGGACCTTCTCACCCCTCCACTTT.

The chain has TRBV2 and TRBJ2-7; the D is unclear. The germline V gene encodes CDR1 SNHLY and CDR2 FYNNEI. This CDR3 is built from 11 residues. Trimming cost V 8 bases and J 2 bases, with 7 bases left between them. CDR3 sequence: CASSTAYEQYF. The CDR3 DNA reads TGTGCCAGCTCAACGGCCTACGAGCAGTACTTC.

This chain connects TRBV6-1 to TRBJ1-1; D remains unclear. This CDR3 comprises 10 residues. Deletions cut 5 bases from V and 8 bases from J, with 6 bases between. The germline gives CDR1 MNHNS, CDR2 SASEGT. The CDR3 DNA follows: TGTGCCAGCAGTCTGGGCGAAGCTTTCTTT. It yields the protein CASSLGEAFF.

About this clonotype: As the CDR3 is not closed by the conserved phenylalanine or tryptophan, this likely results from a read error. The chain links TRBV7-9 to TRBJ1-5, with D possibly matching TRBD1 (6 bases). The germline V gene has CDR1 SEHNR and CDR2 FQNEAQ (reference sequence). Trimming shortened V by 3 bases and J by 4 bases, and 16 bases separated the two germline ends. CDR3 length: 16 amino acids. CDR3 nucleotides: TGTGCCAGCAGCTTTGGGTCGGCAGGGGCAAATCAGCCCCAGCATCTT. Translated, it gives CASSFGSAGANQPQHL.

This clonotype was observed many times. At one end the junction does not follow the germline gene, possibly because of a read error. The chain is built from TRBV6-5 and TRBJ1-2; no clear D gene. Germline V gene lookup returns CDR1 MNHEY and CDR2 SVGAGI. CDR3 length: 16 residues. In DNA form, the CDR3 reads TGTGCCAGCAGTCTCTCTCGGCATGAGGTTTACTATAGCTACACCTTC. Translating gives CASSLSRHEVYYSYTF.

This sequence joins TRBV9 and TRBJ1-2; possible D gene TRBD1, 5 bases. The germline CDR1 and CDR2 sequences are SGDLS and YYNGEE. The CDR3 is 14 amino acids. V was cut by 0 bases and J by 11 bases, with 17 bases left in between. CDR3 region: CASSVAEGRMRYTF. As DNA, the CDR3 is TGTGCCAGCAGCGTAGCAGAGGGGCGTATGAGATACACCTTC.

This clonotype was observed a few times. The V call is TRBV25-1, the J call TRBJ1-1; D possibly corresponds to TRBD1 (5 bases). V shed 3 bases and J shed 5 bases, with 10 bases lying between them. Germline V gives CDR1 MGHDK, CDR2 SYGVNS. The CDR3 consists of 13 residues. In DNA form, the CDR3 reads TGTGCCAGCAGTGAGGCAGGGAGGACTGAAGCTTTCTTT. Encoded protein: CASSEAGRTEAFF.

CDR3 nucleotides: TGTGCCGACCCGGGCCCCCAGAGGGCCTCAGAGACCCAGTACTTC. Amino acids: CADPGPQRASETQYF. The V gene is TRBV5-8, the J gene TRBJ2-5; the D gene is possibly TRBD2 (5 bases). The CDR3 consists of 15 residues. V was trimmed by 10 bases and J by 4 bases, leaving 23 bases between them. Germline loops: CDR1 SGHTS, CDR2 YDEGEE. Full variable domain (rest looked up from reference TRBV5-8 and TRBJ2-5): EAGVTQSPTHLIKTRGQQATLRCSPISGHTSVYWYQQALGLGLQFLLWYDEGEERNRGNFPPRFSGRQFPNYSSELNVNALELEDSALYLCADPGPQRASETQYFGPGTRLLVL.

The chain joins TRBV19 to TRBJ2-7; no clear D gene. CDR1 is LNHDA and CDR2 is SQIVND in the germline V gene (reference sequence). The germline V and J ends were trimmed by 3 bases and 0 bases, with 12 bases remaining between them. There are 15 residues in the CDR3. CDR3 protein: CASSISPAFSYEQYF. In DNA form, the CDR3 reads TGTGCCAGTAGTATTTCCCCGGCTTTCTCCTACGAGCAGTACTTC. The full variable domain, with the rest looked up from reference TRBV19 and TRBJ2-7, is DGGITQSPKYLFRKEGQNVTLSCEQNLNHDAMYWYRQDPGQGLRLIYYSQIVNDFQKGDIAEGYSVSREKKESFPLTVTSAQKNPTAFYLCASSISPAFSYEQYFGPGTRLTVT.

The rearrangement joins TRBV29-1 to TRBJ2-7; 7 bases map to TRBD1. This CDR3 comprises 15 residues. Germline V lookup: CDR1 SQVTM, CDR2 ANQGSEA. CDR3 loop: CGARPFPGQTYEQYF. CDR3 DNA sequence: TGCGGTGCTAGGCCGTTCCCGGGACAGACCTACGAGCAGTACTTC.

In the case of this clonotype: Sequence at one end of the junction differs from germline and may be a read error. The chain links TRBV15 to TRBJ2-7; either TRBD1 or TRBD2 may supply D (5 bases each). The CDR3 is 15 residues long. Germline lookup yields CDR1 LNHNV and CDR2 YYDKDF (reference sequence). The CDR3 reads CATSRDRGELYVQYF. The CDR3, as DNA: TGTGCCACCAGCAGAGATAGAGGGGAACTCTACGTGCAGTACTTC.

The V gene is TRBV12-3 or TRBV12-4, the J gene TRBJ2-7, with TRBD1 matching 10 bases. The CDR3 is 15 amino acids. J was trimmed by 1 base and V by 4 bases; bases with no gene match: 4. The DNA of the CDR3 is TGTGCCAGCAGTTCGGGACAGGGGAGGTCCTACGAGCAGTACTTC. It is translated as CASSSGQGRSYEQYF.

This chain uses TRBV24-1 with TRBJ1-5; D not certain. Between the trimmed V and J ends, which lost 9 bases and 0 bases, there was a span of 14 bases. The CDR3 is 15 residues long. In germline, CDR1 is KGHDR, CDR2 SFDVKD. The CDR3 DNA is TGTGCCACCGCTGAGGGTGGCACTAGCAATCAGCCCCAGCATTTT. It is translated as CATAEGGTSNQPQHF.

The chain couples TRBV7-2 to TRBJ1-5; no definite D call. The CDR3 is made up of 14 amino acids. Germline assignment: CDR1 SGHTA and CDR2 FQGNSA. V shed 4 bases and J shed 4 bases, with 11 bases lying between them. The chain's CDR3 is CASSSGPANQPQHF. Here the CDR3 DNA reads TGTGCCAGCAGCTCGGGCCCGGCTAATCAGCCCCAGCATTTT.

This clonotype was observed many times. The chain employs TRBV5-6 and TRBJ1-6, with unresolved D. This CDR3 is 14 amino acids long. V was pared by 5 bases and J by 7 bases, with 13 bases between. Germline CDR1 reads SGHDT; CDR2 reads YYEEEE. The CDR3 DNA reads TGTGCCAGCAGTGAGGGTTTCCCCAATTCACCCCTCCACTTT. This sequence encodes CASSEGFPNSPLHF.

V usage is TRBV5-1 and J usage is TRBJ2-5; TRBD2 matches at 8 bases. This CDR3 is built from 17 residues. J was trimmed by 5 bases and V by 0 bases; bases with no gene match: 12. Germline-derived CDR1 and CDR2 are SGHRS and YFSETQ. The chain's CDR3 is CASSLGTSGGKRETQYF. The CDR3 DNA reads TGCGCCAGCAGCTTGGGTACTAGCGGAGGGAAAAGGGAGACCCAGTACTTC.

V gene TRBV15 combines with J gene TRBJ2-7, with 7 bases lining up with TRBD1. CDR3 length: 15 residues. Germline assignment: CDR1 LNHNV and CDR2 YYDKDF (reference sequence). V gave up 1 base and J gave up 2 bases; unmatched junction bases: 5. The DNA of the CDR3 is TGTGCCACCAGCAGAGGGACAGGATACACCTACGAGCAGTACTTC. This sequence encodes CATSRGTGYTYEQYF.

The rearrangement joins TRBV11-3 to TRBJ1-1, with a weak D call TRBD1 (6 bases). CDR3 length equals 13 residues. V was trimmed by 2 bases and J by 5 bases, leaving 9 bases between them. From germline, CDR1 is SGHNT and CDR2 YENEEA. CDR3 nucleotides: TGTGCCAGCAGCTTAAACAGGGTAACTGAAGCTTTCTTT. This encodes CASSLNRVTEAFF.

The chain carries TRBV20-1 and TRBJ1-2; TRBD1 is a possible D gene (5 bases). This CDR3 spans 12 amino acids. Germline V lookup: CDR1 DFQATT, CDR2 SNEGSKA (reference sequence). Trimming removed 5 bases at V and 8 bases at J, with 15 bases between. Here the CDR3 DNA reads TGCAGTGCTGGGGGACGAGGTCGGGGCTACACCTTC. It yields the protein CSAGGRGRGYTF.

The chain has TRBV10-3 and TRBJ2-5; D is unresolved. Germline values: CDR1 ENHRY, CDR2 SYGVKD. V was trimmed by 4 bases and J by 2 bases, leaving 8 bases between them. The CDR3 spans 13 residues. The CDR3 DNA reads TGTGCCATCAGTGTGTCACAGCAAGAGACCCAGTACTTC. It translates to CAISVSQQETQYF.